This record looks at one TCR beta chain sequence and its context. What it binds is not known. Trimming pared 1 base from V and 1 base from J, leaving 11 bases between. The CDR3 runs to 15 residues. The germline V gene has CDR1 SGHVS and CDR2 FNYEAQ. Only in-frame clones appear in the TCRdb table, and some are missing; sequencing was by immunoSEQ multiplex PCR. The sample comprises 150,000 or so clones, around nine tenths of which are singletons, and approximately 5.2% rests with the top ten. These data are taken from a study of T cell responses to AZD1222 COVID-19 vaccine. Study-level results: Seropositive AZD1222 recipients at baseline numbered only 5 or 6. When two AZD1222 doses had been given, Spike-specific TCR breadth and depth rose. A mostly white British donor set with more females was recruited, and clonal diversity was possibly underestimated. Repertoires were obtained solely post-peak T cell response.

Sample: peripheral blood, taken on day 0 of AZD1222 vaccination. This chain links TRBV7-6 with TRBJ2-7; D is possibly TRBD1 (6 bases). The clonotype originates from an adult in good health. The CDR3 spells CASSLEGQSSYEQYF. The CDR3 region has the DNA TGTGCCAGCAGCTTAGAAGGACAGTCGTCCTACGAGCAGTACTTC.